The T cell receptor beta chain under discussion was sequenced for a study of beta chain features in type 1 diabetes. Study as a whole: All of the samples together had 85 million to 130 million sorted cells examined.

About this clone: Its specificity is not known.

TCRB transcripts that were expressed got sequenced, as all of the isolated RNA had been reverse transcribed. Clones were read by immunoSEQ multiplex PCR, and TCRdb kept only the in-frame ones, dropping some. The sample lists under 250,000 clones; 11% to 15% were seen once. This CDR3 region has 16 residues. V was clipped by 1 base and J by 6 bases, with 15 bases between them. Looked up from germline, CDR1 is SGHAT and CDR2 is FQNNGV. Study results and caveats: In the patient group, naive, central memory and Treg TCRB repertoires seemed more alike than in the healthy donor group. Shortening that was moderate but significant affected the TCRB CDR3s of Type 1 diabetes patients in all four CD4+ subsets.

Sequenced material: naive CD4+ T cells from blood. The chain joins TRBV11-2 to TRBJ2-2, with D perhaps matching TRBD2 (6 bases). The TCR comes from a man younger than 45 with type 1 diabetes. The CDR3 is CASSLARDWRPGELFF. The DNA of the CDR3 is TGTGCCAGCAGCTTAGCCCGGGACTGGCGGCCCGGGGAGCTGTTTTTT.